A single sample gave rise to the 26 T cell receptor beta chains below, sequenced in a study of CD8+ T cells in alopecia areata. Pooled cells of cutaneous lymph node origin were sorted on CD4, CD8alpha, NKG2D, NKG2ACE and other markers. It was cDNA, reverse transcribed from extracted RNA, that served as the sequencing template. Sequencing used immunoSEQ multiplex PCR; TCRdb keeps in-frame clones, though not all of them. The sample contains about 270,000 clones, none of them singletons. Specimen: CD4+ T cells sorted from a lymph node. These receptors originate from a C3H/HeJ mouse with alopecia areata. MHC haplotype here: H2-k.

For this clone: Genes here carry mouse names. Here the CDR3 reads CAWSLTEQFF. The sequenced CDR3 bases are TGTGCCTGGAGTCTAACT. V gene TRBV31 combines with J gene TRBJ2-1; D is ambiguous. From the germline J gene comes the end of the CDR3, since the read stops 4 residues before it. CDR3 length: 10 amino acids. CDR1 is GKSSPN, CDR2 SITVG, per germline.

This clone was seen more than once but under ten times. The genes are named according to mouse. The read falls 4 residues short of the CDR3 end, and the missing part is taken from the germline J gene. The chain links TRBV13-3 to TRBJ2-7; TRBD2 agrees at 8 bases. Germline CDR1 NNHDY, CDR2 SYVADS. This CDR3 is built from 15 residues. V lost 3 bases to trimming and J lost 0 bases; unmatched junction nucleotides: 5. The DNA read from the CDR3 is TGTGCCAGCAGTGTACTGGGGGCGAGCTCCTAT. It yields the protein CASSVLGASSY. The complete CDR3 sequence is CASSVLGASSYEQYF.

This clone was seen only a few times. Gene names are the mouse ones. This sample also contains other DNA sequences that code for the same CDR3. Here the CDR3 reads CASRPGGNYAEQFF. The CDR3 bases that were read are TGTGCCAGCAGGCCTGGGGGAAACTATGCT. The V and J genes are TRBV13-1 and TRBJ2-1; 7 bases line up with TRBD2. The read ends 4 residues before the CDR3 terminus; that terminus is restored from the germline J gene. The CDR3 runs 14 residues. CDR1 is NSHNY, CDR2 SYGAGN, per germline. J was trimmed by 1 base and V by 5 bases; bases with no gene match: 3.

A remark on this clone: Gene names and germline match the mouse. The read is 4 residues too short to cover the CDR3 end, so that end is filled in from the germline J gene. The chain couples TRBV13-1 to TRBJ2-5, with 10 bases aligning to TRBD2. In germline, CDR1 is NSHNY, CDR2 SYGAGN. J was trimmed by 3 bases and V by 2 bases; bases with no gene match: 3. The CDR3 runs to 15 residues. CDR3 protein: CASSEALGGQDTQYF. The part of the CDR3 DNA that was read is TGTGCCAGCAGTGAGGCACTGGGGGGGCAAGAC.

This clone was counted a few times. Mouse gene names and germline throughout. The sequence runs out 4 residues before the end of the CDR3; the remainder is reconstructed from the germline J gene. This CDR3 is also generated by other DNA sequences in the sample. The chain combines TRBV5 with TRBJ1-1; D gene uncertain. Germline V CDR1 and CDR2: LGHNA, YNLKQL (reference sequence). The CDR3 runs to 13 residues. The V and J ends lost 0 bases and 1 base respectively, with 3 bases between them. The CDR3 reads CASSQDWNTEVFF. The CDR3 DNA, read in part, is TGTGCCAGCAGCCAAGATTGGAACACA.

Of note for this clone: Germline and genes: mouse. The read is 4 residues too short to cover the CDR3 end, so that end is filled in from the germline J gene. The same CDR3 is also encoded by other DNA sequences in this sample. The V and J genes are TRBV19 and TRBJ2-2, with 9 bases fitting TRBD1. CDR3 length: 15 residues. Per the germline V gene, CDR1 is FNHDT and CDR2 is SITEND (reference sequence). V was pared by 5 bases and J by 1 base, with 3 bases of the junction left unmatched. The sequenced CDR3 bases are TGTGCCAGCAGCACGGGACAGGGAAACACCGGG. Translated: CASSTGQGNTG. The complete CDR3 sequence is CASSTGQGNTGQLYF.

This clone was counted between two and nine times. Genes and germline are mouse. The sequence runs out 4 residues before the end of the CDR3; the remainder is reconstructed from the germline J gene. The chain has TRBV1 and TRBJ2-7; TRBD2 matches 8 bases. This CDR3 spans 15 amino acids. Looked up from germline, CDR1 is NSQYPW and CDR2 is LRSPGD (reference sequence). Incomplete CDR3 DNA: TGCACCTGCAGTGCAGAGCCTGGGGGGATTTAT. It codes for CTCSAEPGGIY. The CDR3 reads in full as CTCSAEPGGIYEQYF.

This clone was seen a handful of times. Mouse germline and gene names are used. From the germline J gene comes the end of the CDR3, since the read stops 4 residues before it. This sample also contains other DNA sequences that code for the same CDR3. The chain recombines TRBV13-1 with TRBJ2-5, with TRBD1 as a possible D gene (5 bases). V lost 0 bases to trimming and J lost 3 bases, with 5 bases between them. Germline CDR1 reads NSHNY; CDR2 reads SYGAGN. CDR3 length: 13 amino acids. The CDR3: CASSDAGQDTQYF. The DNA read from the CDR3 is TGTGCCAGCAGTGATGCAGGGCAAGAC.

As to this clone: This sequence may be a read error, since a much larger clone differs from it by one base. Genes here carry mouse names. The CDR3 end falls 4 residues outside the read, so it is completed with the germline J gene. V gene TRBV4 combines with J gene TRBJ2-3; 10 nucleotides match TRBD2. Germline CDR1 and CDR2: LGHDT and YNNKQL (reference sequence). The CDR3 is 14 amino acids. The V gene end was trimmed by 6 bases and the J gene end by 0 bases; junction bases not matched to a gene: 0. This CDR3 reads CASRDWGSAETLYF. The CDR3 DNA, read in part, is TGTGCCAGCAGGGACTGGGGGAGTGCAGAA.

This clone was detected only a few times. The gene names here belong to mouse. Read data end 4 residues before the CDR3 end; the end is taken from the germline J gene. Other nucleotide sequences from this sample produce the same CDR3. V and J are TRBV1 and TRBJ2-7; D perhaps matches TRBD2 (6 bases). The length of the CDR3 is 14 residues. CDR1 is NSQYPW and CDR2 is LRSPGD in the germline V gene (reference sequence). V shed 3 bases and J shed 0 bases, with 9 bases lying between them. Here the CDR3 reads CTCSAWGSSYEQYF. The CDR3 DNA, read in part, is TGCACCTGCAGTGCCTGGGGCAGCTCCTAT. Full variable domain (missing parts from reference TRBV1 and TRBJ2-7): VTLLEQNPRWRLVPRGQAVNLRCILKNSQYPWMSWYQQDLQKQLQWLFTLRSPGDKEVKSLPGADYLATRVTDTELRLQVANMSQGRTLYCTCSAWGSSYEQYFGPGTRLTVL.

This clone was detected a few times. Gene names refer to mouse genes. The missing CDR3 end, 4 residues past where the read stops, is filled in from the germline J gene. This rearrangement joins TRBV13-2 to TRBJ2-5; tentative D call: TRBD2 (7 bases). Germline V gene data show CDR1 as NNHNN and CDR2 as SYGAGS (reference sequence). The CDR3 totals 13 residues. V lost 6 bases and J lost 2, with 10 bases in between. CDR3: CASDRGAQDTQYF. The DNA read from the CDR3 is TGTGCCAGCGACCGGGGGGCCCAAGAC.

For this clone: Gene names and germline refer to mouse. The read gets to within 4 residues of the CDR3 end, and the germline J gene fills in the rest. The chain has TRBV14 and TRBJ2-1; TRBD2 agrees at 9 bases. V gave up 5 bases and J gave up 1 base; unmatched junction bases: 4. The V gene's germline CDR1 is SGHDT and CDR2 FRDEAV. The CDR3 sequence is 15 residues long. CDR3 region: CASRGDWANYAEQFF. The part of the CDR3 DNA that was read is TGTGCCAGCAGAGGGGACTGGGCCAACTATGCT. Based on the CDR3 plus reference TRBV14 and TRBJ2-1, the full variable domain is EAGVTQSPRYAVLQEGQAVSFWCDPISGHDTLYWYQQPRDQGPQLLVYFRDEAVIDNSQLPSDRFSAVRPKGTNSTLKIQSAKQGDTATYLCASRGDWANYAEQFFGPGTRLTVL.

Details on this clone: Since a much larger clone is just one base distant, this may be a read error. These gene names are mouse names. The read comes to an end 4 residues before the CDR3 does, leaving the germline J gene to fill in the end. This same CDR3 is encoded by further DNA sequences in the sample. The rearrangement uses TRBV13-1 and TRBJ2-3; no reliable D call. Germline V CDR1 and CDR2: NSHNY, SYGAGN. This CDR3 is 12 amino acids long. V shed 5 bases and J shed 0 bases, with 4 bases lying between them. CDR3 sequence reads: CASSTSAETLYF. The sequenced part of the CDR3 DNA is TGTGCCAGCAGCACTAGTGCAGAA.

This clone was seen a handful of times. The genes and germline here are from mouse. The CDR3 sequence: CASSVDWGDYEQYF. CDR3 bases read: TGTGCCAGCAGTGTGGACTGGGGGGACTAT. The chain uses TRBV13-3 and TRBJ2-7, with 11 positions matching TRBD2. The read ends 4 residues early relative to the CDR3; the germline J gene fills the gap. V was clipped by 3 bases and J by 3 bases; unmatched bases: 2. The germline V gene has CDR1 NNHDY and CDR2 SYVADS. The CDR3 loop spans 14 amino acids.

The sample holds a few counts of this clone. Germline and genes here are mouse. The sequenced fragment ends 4 residues before the CDR3 boundary, so the rest is inferred from the germline J gene. The genes are TRBV1 and TRBJ2-3, with 10 bases that match TRBD2. Trimming removed 1 base from V and 1 base from J; junction bases left unmatched: 2. CDR1 and CDR2 from the germline V gene are NSQYPW and LRSPGD (reference sequence). The CDR3 loop spans 16 amino acids. This CDR3 is CTCSAGDWGGAETLYF. The DNA read from the CDR3 is TGCACCTGCAGTGCAGGAGACTGGGGGGGTGCAGAA.

This clone appeared a few times. The gene names given are mouse names. The read stops 4 residues short of the end of the CDR3; the missing end is completed from the germline J gene. The chain uses TRBV13-2 and TRBJ2-3; 11 bases line up with TRBD2. The CDR3 has 17 residues. The germline gives CDR1 NNHNN, CDR2 SYGAGS (reference sequence). After removal of 1 base from V and 1 base from J, the junction contained 5 bases not matched to a gene. This CDR3 reads CASGDTGGAVGAETLYF. The sequenced CDR3 bases are TGTGCCAGCGGTGATACTGGGGGGGCGGTTGGTGCAGAA.

In the case of this clone: The gene names given are mouse names. Coverage ceases 4 residues before the CDR3 finishes, and the germline J gene fills in the end. J is TRBJ2-7 and V is TRBV19; 9 bases map to TRBD2. The CDR3 spans 15 residues. With V trimmed by 1 base and J by 2 bases, 4 bases remained unmatched. Per the germline V gene, CDR1 is FNHDT and CDR2 is SITEND (reference sequence). CDR3 protein: CASSISGGDAYEQYF. Partial CDR3 DNA: TGTGCCAGCAGTATATCTGGGGGGGATGCCTAT.

This clone turned up a few times. Gene and germline names: mouse. The read terminates 4 residues before the CDR3 end, so the remaining end is supplied by the germline J gene. V gene TRBV13-2 combines with J gene TRBJ2-1, with a weak D call TRBD1 (5 bases). Germline values: CDR1 NNHNN, CDR2 SYGAGS (reference sequence). The CDR3 covers 15 residues. Trimming removed 2 bases at V and 0 bases at J, with 9 bases between. CDR3 amino acids: CASGDRAYNYAEQFF. Incomplete CDR3 DNA: TGTGCCAGCGGTGACAGGGCATATAACTATGCT.

This clone has only a few counts. The listed genes are named as in mouse. The sequence runs out 4 residues before the end of the CDR3; the remainder is reconstructed from the germline J gene. V is TRBV14 and J is TRBJ2-1, with 11 bases aligning to TRBD2. V lost 2 bases and J lost 3; bases outside the gene matches: 4. Germline loops: CDR1 SGHDT, CDR2 FRDEAV. The CDR3 totals 16 residues. The CDR3 loop is CASSLGLGGFYAEQFF. The sequenced CDR3 bases are TGTGCCAGCAGTTTAGGACTGGGGGGCTTCTATGCT.

This clone was picked up a small number of times. The gene names given are mouse names. The CDR3 is cut off 4 residues early in the read; its end comes from the germline J gene. Distinct nucleotide sequences in the sample also encode this CDR3. The chain is built from TRBV13-2 and TRBJ1-2, with 9 bases identical to TRBD1. Germline assignment: CDR1 NNHNN and CDR2 SYGAGS (reference sequence). The CDR3 runs to 14 residues. The J segment lost 2 bases and the V segment lost 2 bases, leaving 1 base of the junction unmatched. CDR3 DNA (partial): TGTGCCAGCGGTGAGGGGACAGGGAACTCC. It specifies CASGEGTGNS. The complete CDR3 sequence is CASGEGTGNSDYTF.

The sample holds a few counts of this clone. All gene names here are mouse names. The observed sequence ends 4 residues before the CDR3 terminus, with the missing tail filled in from the germline J gene. The rearrangement uses TRBV1 and TRBJ2-5; no firm D call. The V gene's germline CDR1 is NSQYPW and CDR2 LRSPGD (reference sequence). V was cut by 3 bases and J by 0 bases, with 7 bases left in between. The CDR3 is made up of 14 amino acids. The CDR3 sequence is CTCSALINQDTQYF. CDR3 DNA (partial): TGCACCTGCAGTGCGCTGATTAACCAAGAC.

Points on this clone: The gene names given are mouse names. Read data end 4 residues before the CDR3 end; the end is taken from the germline J gene. The chain uses TRBV5 and TRBJ2-7; 9 positions agree with TRBD1. The CDR3 totals 15 residues. Germline V gene data show CDR1 as LGHNA and CDR2 as YNLKQL (reference sequence). The junction had 5 bases not matched to a gene; V was cut back by 2 bases and J by 3 bases. The CDR3 bases that were read are TGTGCCAGCAGCCAAAGGGGGGACAGGGACTAT. It codes for CASSQRGDRDY. The entire CDR3 reads CASSQRGDRDYEQYF.

In regard to this clone: Gene labels here are mouse ones. The read finishes 4 residues shy of the CDR3 end, and the germline J gene is used to complete it. The chain is built from TRBV13-1 and TRBJ2-1, with TRBD1 identical over 9 bases. V was clipped by 3 bases and J by 6 bases; unmatched bases: 4. The CDR3 runs to 14 residues. The V gene's germline CDR1 is NSHNY and CDR2 SYGAGN. The CDR3 reads CASSARDRVAEQFF. The DNA read from the CDR3 is TGTGCCAGCAGTGCCCGGGACAGGGTTGCT.

Turning to this clone: Gene labels here are mouse ones. The read terminates 4 residues before the CDR3 end, so the remaining end is supplied by the germline J gene. In the same sample, other DNA sequences code for this CDR3. This chain links TRBV5 with TRBJ2-5; TRBD2 matches at 7 bases. This CDR3 comprises 14 residues. From germline, CDR1 is LGHNA and CDR2 YNLKQL (reference sequence). CDR3 protein: CASSQGGGGDTQYF. The part of the CDR3 DNA that was read is TGTGCCAGCAGCCAAGGGGGGGGTGGAGAC.

A remark on this clone: Gene names are the mouse ones. With the read ending 4 residues before the CDR3 end, the germline J gene is used to fill in that end. The same CDR3 arises from other DNA sequences in this sample as well. The V and J genes are TRBV31 and TRBJ1-2; TRBD1 aligns across 9 bases. The germline CDR1 and CDR2 sequences are GKSSPN and SITVG. V lost 0 bases and J lost 4; bases outside the gene matches: 3. The CDR3 is 14 residues long. The part of the CDR3 DNA that was read is TGTGCCTGGAGTCTGGGACAGGGAGGCTCC. Protein: CAWSLGQGGS. The whole CDR3 sequence is CAWSLGQGGSDYTF. Full variable domain (missing parts from reference TRBV31 and TRBJ1-2): AQTIHQWPVAEIKAVGSPLSLGCTIKGKSSPNLYWYWQATGGTLQQLFYSITVGQVESVVQLNLSASRPKDDQFILSTEKLLLSHSGFYLCAWSLGQGGSDYTFGSGTRLLVI.

About this clone itself: Genes and germline are mouse. The read is 4 residues too short to cover the CDR3 end, so that end is filled in from the germline J gene. This chain joins TRBV13-2 and TRBJ2-3; 9 positions match TRBD1. Looked up from germline, CDR1 is NNHNN and CDR2 is SYGAGS (reference sequence). The CDR3 runs to 17 residues. The trim removed 2 bases at V and 1 base at J, leaving 8 bases unmatched. CDR3 region: CASGDIFRDRGAETLYF. Partial CDR3 DNA: TGTGCCAGCGGTGACATCTTCCGGGACAGGGGTGCAGAA.